This T cell receptor beta chain was sequenced for a study of spatial heterogeneity in lung cancer. Study details: The average count in raw reads for each unique TCR and UMI combination exceeded nine appearances.

TCRdb recomputed calls from the 5' RACE reads with MiXCR, one row per CDR3 protein. The sample records 110,000 or so distinct CDR3 sequences, 9.5% to 14% being singletons. Germline V gives CDR1 SGHVS, CDR2 FNYEAQ. This CDR3 comprises 17 residues. The trim removed 5 bases at V and 2 bases at J, leaving 13 bases unmatched. Time point indicated: blood at routine non-recurrence follow-up after resection. This clonotype was counted at least ten times. The TCR comes from a female donor with early-stage non-small cell lung cancer. The V call is TRBV7-6, the J call TRBJ2-3; 7 positions agree with TRBD2. The material was PBMCs, obtained at follow-up. CDR3 sequence (DNA): TGTGCCAGCAGCCTGAATCCGGGACTATTTTCCACAGATACGCAGTATTTT. This gives the protein CASSLNPGLFSTDTQYF.